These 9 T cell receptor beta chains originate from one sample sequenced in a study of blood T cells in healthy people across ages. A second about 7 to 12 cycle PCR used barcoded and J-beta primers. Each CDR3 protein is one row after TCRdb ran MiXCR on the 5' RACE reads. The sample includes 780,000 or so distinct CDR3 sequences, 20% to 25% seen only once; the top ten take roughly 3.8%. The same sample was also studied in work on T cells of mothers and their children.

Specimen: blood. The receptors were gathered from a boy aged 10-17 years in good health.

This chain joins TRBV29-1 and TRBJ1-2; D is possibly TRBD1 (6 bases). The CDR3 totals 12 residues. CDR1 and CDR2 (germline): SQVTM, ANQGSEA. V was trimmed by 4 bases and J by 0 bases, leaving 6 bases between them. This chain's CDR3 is CSVGQANYGYTF. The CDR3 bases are TGCAGCGTTGGACAGGCTAACTATGGCTACACCTTC.

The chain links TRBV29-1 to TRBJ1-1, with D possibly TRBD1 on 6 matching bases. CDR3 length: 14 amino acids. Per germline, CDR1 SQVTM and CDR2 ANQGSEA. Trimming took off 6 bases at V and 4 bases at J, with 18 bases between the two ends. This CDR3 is CSVESQGLGTEAFF. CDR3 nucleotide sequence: TGCAGCGTCGAATCACAGGGTCTTGGCACTGAAGCTTTCTTT.

The CDR3 DNA follows: TGCGCCAGCAGCCAAGGAACGGGACCCGAGCAGTTCTTC. The encoded protein is CASSQGTGPEQFF. V gene TRBV4-1 combines with J gene TRBJ2-1; D is perhaps TRBD1 or TRBD2 (5 bases each). Germline V gene data show CDR1 as MGHRA and CDR2 as YSYEKL. V was shortened by 1 base and J by 10 bases, with 11 bases between the two germline ends. The CDR3 sequence is 13 residues long.

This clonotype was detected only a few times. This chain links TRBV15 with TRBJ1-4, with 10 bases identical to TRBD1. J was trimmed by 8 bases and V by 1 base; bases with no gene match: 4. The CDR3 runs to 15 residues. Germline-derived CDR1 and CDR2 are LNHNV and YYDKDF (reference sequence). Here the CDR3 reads CATSRGGGQGEKLFF. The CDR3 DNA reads TGTGCCACCAGCAGAGGTGGGGGACAGGGGGAAAAACTGTTTTTT. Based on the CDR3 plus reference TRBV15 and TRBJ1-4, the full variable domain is DAMVIQNPRYQVTQFGKPVTLSCSQTLNHNVMYWYQQKSSQAPKLLFHYYDKDFNNEADTPDNFQSRRPNTSFCFLDIRSPGLGDTAMYLCATSRGGGQGEKLFFGSGTQLSVL.

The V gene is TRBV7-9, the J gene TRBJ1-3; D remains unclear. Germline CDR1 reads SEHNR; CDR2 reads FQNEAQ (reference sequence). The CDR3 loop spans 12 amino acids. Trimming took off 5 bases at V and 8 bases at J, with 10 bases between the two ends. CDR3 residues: CASSGGMDTIYF. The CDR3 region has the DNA TGTGCCAGCAGCGGAGGGATGGACACCATATATTTT.

The CDR3 spells CASSIGTRGTDTQYF. DNA for the CDR3: TGTGCCAGCAGCATCGGGACTAGGGGCACAGATACGCAGTATTTT. The rearrangement joins TRBV5-8 to TRBJ2-3; 8 bases are a match to TRBD2. The CDR3 totals 15 residues. J gave up 1 base and V 4 bases, and 5 bases lay outside the gene matches. Germline V gene data show CDR1 as SGHTS and CDR2 as YDEGEE.

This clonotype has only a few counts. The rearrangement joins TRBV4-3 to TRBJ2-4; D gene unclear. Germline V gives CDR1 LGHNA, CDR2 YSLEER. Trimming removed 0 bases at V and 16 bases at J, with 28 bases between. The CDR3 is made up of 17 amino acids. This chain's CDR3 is CASSQDLDPGPKNTQYF. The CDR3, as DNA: TGCGCCAGCAGCCAAGATCTCGACCCCGGCCCCAAAAACACCCAATACTTC.

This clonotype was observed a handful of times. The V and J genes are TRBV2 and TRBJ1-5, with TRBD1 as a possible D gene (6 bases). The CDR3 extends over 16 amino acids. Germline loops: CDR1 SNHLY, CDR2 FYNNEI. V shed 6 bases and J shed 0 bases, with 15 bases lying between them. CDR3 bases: TGTGCCAGCAGGGAACGACAGGTTTATAGCAATCAGCCCCAGCATTTT. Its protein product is CASRERQVYSNQPQHF.

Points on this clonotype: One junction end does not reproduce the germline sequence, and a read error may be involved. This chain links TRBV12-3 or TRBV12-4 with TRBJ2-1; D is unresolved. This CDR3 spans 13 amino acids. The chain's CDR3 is CASSIARDNEQFF. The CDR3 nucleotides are TGTGCCAGCAGTATAGCCCGCGACAATGAGCAGTTCTTC.